This TCR beta chain was identified in a study of T-cell reconstitution after alpha-beta-depleted transplantation in children. General observations from the study: T-cell numbers and diversity, one year after transplant, stemmed largely from T cells that were newly produced. Several hundred rapidly expanded clones from non-depleted graft cells reportedly supplied alpha-beta T cells about two months post-transplant.

It was with unique molecular identifiers that the TCRbeta library was prepared. Each CDR3 protein gets one entry after TCRdb re-called the PCR reads with MiXCR. The data contain 200,000 to 250,000 distinct CDR3 sequences, approximately 10% of them singletons. This clonotype has ten or more counts. Its cognate antigen is unknown. The CDR3 is 11 residues long. The V gene lost 3 bases and the J gene lost 1 base, with 1 base spanning the gap. Germline values: CDR1 LGHDT, CDR2 YNNKEL (reference sequence). V is TRBV3-1 and J is TRBJ2-7, with D uncertain. The sequencing used PBMCs, collected before TCRalphabeta/CD19-depleted stem cell transplant. This clonotype originated in a child under two years old with acute myeloid leukemia, due to receive a stem cell transplant. CDR3 nucleotides: TGTGCCAGCAGCCAGTCCTACGAGCAGTACTTC. Translation gives CASSQSYEQYF.